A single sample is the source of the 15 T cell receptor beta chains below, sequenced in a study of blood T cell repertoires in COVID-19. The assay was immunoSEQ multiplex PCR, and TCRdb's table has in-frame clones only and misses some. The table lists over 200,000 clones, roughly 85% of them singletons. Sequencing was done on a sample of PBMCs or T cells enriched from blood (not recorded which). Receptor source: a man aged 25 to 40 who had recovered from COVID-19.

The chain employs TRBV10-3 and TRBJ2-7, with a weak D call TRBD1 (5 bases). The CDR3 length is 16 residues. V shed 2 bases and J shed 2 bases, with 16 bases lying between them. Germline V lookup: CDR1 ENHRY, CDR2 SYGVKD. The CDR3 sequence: CAISEGHPQTTYEQYF. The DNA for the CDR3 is TGTGCCATCAGTGAGGGACACCCCCAAACAACCTACGAGCAGTACTTC.

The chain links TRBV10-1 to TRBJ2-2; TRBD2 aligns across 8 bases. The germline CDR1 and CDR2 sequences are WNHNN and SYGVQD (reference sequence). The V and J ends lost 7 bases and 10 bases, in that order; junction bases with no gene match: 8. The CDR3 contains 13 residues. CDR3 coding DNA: TGCGCCAGCAATATAAGGACTAGCCCGGAGCTGTTTTTT. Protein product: CASNIRTSPELFF.

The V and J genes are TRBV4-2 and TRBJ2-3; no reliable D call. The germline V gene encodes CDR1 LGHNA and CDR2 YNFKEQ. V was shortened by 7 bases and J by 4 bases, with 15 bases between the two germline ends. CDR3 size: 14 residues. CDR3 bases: TGTGCCAGCACGCCTGATAGAGTTTCAGATACGCAGTATTTT. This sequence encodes CASTPDRVSDTQYF.

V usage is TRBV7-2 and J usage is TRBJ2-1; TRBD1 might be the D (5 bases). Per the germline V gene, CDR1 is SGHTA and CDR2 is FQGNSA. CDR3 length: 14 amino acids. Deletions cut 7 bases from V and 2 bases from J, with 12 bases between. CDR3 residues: CASKKTAAYNEQFF. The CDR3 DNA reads TGTGCCAGCAAAAAGACAGCCGCCTACAATGAGCAGTTCTTC. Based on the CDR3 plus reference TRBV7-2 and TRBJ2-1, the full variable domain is GAGVSQSPSNKVTEKGKDVELRCDPISGHTALYWYRQSLGQGLEFLIYFQGNSAPDKSGLPSDRFSAERTGGSVSTLTIQRTQQEDSAVYLCASKKTAAYNEQFFGPGTRLTVL.

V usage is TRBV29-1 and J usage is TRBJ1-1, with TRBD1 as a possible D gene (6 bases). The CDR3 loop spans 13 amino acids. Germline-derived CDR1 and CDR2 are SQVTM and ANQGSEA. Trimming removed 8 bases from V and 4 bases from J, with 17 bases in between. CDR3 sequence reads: CSSTGVGATEAFF. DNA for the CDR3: TGCAGCTCGACAGGCGTTGGGGCCACTGAAGCTTTCTTT.

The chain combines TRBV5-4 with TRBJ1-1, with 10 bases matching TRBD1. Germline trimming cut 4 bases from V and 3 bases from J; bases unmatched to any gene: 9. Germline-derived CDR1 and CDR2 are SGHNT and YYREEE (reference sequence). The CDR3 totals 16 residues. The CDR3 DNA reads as TGTGCCAGCAGCCCCGGAGGGGACAGGGGATACACTGAAGCTTTCTTT. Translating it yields CASSPGGDRGYTEAFF. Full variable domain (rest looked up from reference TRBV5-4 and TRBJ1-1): ETGVTQSPTHLIKTRGQQVTLRCSSQSGHNTVSWYQQALGQGPQFIFQYYREEENGRGNFPPRFSGLQFPNYSSELNVNALELDDSALYLCASSPGGDRGYTEAFFGQGTRLTVV.

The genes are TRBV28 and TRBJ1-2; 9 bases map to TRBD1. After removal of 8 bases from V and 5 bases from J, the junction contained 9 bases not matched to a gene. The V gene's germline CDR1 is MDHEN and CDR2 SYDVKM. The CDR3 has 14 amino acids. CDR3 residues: CASLQGARRYGYTF. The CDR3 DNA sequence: TGTGCCAGCCTACAGGGGGCGCGACGGTATGGCTACACCTTC.

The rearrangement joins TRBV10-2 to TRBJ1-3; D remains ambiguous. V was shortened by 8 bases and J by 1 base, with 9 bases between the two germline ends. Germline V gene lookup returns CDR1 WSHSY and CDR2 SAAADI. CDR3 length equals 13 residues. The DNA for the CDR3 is TGCGCCAGCCAACTGATTTCTGGAAACACCATATATTTT. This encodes CASQLISGNTIYF.

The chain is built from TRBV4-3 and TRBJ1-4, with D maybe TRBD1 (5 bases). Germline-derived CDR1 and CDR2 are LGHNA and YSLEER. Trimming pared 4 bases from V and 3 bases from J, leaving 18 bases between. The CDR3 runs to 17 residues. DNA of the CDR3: TGCGCCAGCAGCCGAGCACAGGTGGGGTCAGCTAATGAAAAACTGTTTTTT. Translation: CASSRAQVGSANEKLFF.

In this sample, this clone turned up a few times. CDR3 sequence reads: CASSQYGQGARETQYF. Here the CDR3 DNA reads TGTGCCAGCAGCCAATACGGACAGGGGGCTCGAGAGACCCAGTACTTC. The V call is TRBV14, the J call TRBJ2-5, with 11 bases identical to TRBD1. Trimming took 2 bases from V and 4 from J; bases not matched to a gene: 6. This CDR3 has 16 residues. From germline, CDR1 is SGHDN and CDR2 FVKESK.

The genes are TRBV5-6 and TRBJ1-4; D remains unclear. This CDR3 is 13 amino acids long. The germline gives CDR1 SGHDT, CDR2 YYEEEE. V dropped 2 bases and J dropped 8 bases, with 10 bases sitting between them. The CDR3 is CASSFNPGEKLFF. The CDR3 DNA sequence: TGTGCCAGCAGCTTTAACCCGGGGGAAAAACTGTTTTTT.

The CDR3 nucleotides are TGTGCCAGCAGTAAGGACACCACGTCGTATAATTCACCCCTCCACTTT. This translates into CASSKDTTSYNSPLHF. The chain recombines TRBV2 with TRBJ1-6, with D possibly TRBD1 on 5 matching bases. From germline, CDR1 is SNHLY and CDR2 FYNNEI. V was shortened by 5 bases and J by 4 bases, with 15 bases between the two germline ends. The CDR3 runs 16 residues.

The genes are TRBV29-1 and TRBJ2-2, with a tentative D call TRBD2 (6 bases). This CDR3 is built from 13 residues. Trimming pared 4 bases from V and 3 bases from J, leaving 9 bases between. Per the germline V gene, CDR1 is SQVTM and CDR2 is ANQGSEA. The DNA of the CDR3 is TGCAGCGTTGGGAGGGAGTACACCGGGGAGCTGTTTTTT. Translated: CSVGREYTGELFF.

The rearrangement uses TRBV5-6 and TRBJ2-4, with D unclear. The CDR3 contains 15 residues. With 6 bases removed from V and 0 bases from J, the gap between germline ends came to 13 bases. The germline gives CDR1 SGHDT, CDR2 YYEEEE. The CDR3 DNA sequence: TGTGCCAGCAACGTCAACCGAGTAGCCAAAAACATTCAGTACTTC. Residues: CASNVNRVAKNIQYF. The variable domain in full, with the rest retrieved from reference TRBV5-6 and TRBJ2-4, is DAGVTQSPTHLIKTRGQQVTLRCSPKSGHDTVSWYQQALGQGPQFIFQYYEEEERQRGNFPDRFSGHQFPNYSSELNVNALLLGDSALYLCASNVNRVAKNIQYFGAGTRLSVL.

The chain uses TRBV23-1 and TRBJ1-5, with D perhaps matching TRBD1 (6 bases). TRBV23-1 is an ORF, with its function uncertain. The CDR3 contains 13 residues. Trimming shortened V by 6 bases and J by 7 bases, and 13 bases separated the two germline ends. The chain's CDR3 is CASRSVGGQPQHF. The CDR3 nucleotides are TGCGCCAGCAGAAGCGTTGGGGGCCAGCCCCAGCATTTT.